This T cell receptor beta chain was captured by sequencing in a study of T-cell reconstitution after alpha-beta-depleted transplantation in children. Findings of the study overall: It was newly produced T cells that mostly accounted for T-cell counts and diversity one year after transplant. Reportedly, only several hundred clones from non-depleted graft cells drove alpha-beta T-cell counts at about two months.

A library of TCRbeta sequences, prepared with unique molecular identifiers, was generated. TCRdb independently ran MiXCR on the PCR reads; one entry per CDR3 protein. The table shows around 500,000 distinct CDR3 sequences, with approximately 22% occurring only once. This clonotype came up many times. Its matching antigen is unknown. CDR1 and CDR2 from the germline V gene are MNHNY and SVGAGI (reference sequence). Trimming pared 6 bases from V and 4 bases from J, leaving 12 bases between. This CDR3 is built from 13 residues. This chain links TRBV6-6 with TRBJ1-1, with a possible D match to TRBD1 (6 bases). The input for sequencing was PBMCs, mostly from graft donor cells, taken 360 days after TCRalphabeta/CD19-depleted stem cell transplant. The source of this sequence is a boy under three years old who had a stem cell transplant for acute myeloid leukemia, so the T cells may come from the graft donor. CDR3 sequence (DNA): TGTGCCAGCAGCGGGGGCGCGGGCACTGAAGCTTTCTTT. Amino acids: CASSGGAGTEAFF.